These 30 T cell receptor beta chains originate from one sample sequenced in a study of OX40 agonist ivuxolimab in advanced cancers. The table came from immunoSEQ multiplex PCR; TCRdb's copy has only in-frame clones and leaves some out. The data hold 90,000 to 100,000 clones, with around 82% observed a single time. Material: CD4+ or CD8+ T cells sorted from blood, obtained in a trial of the OX40 agonist ivuxolimab. All receptors come from an adult with an advanced solid tumor such as melanoma, head and neck, liver or kidney cancer.

This clone has just one count. The rearrangement links TRBV5-6 to TRBJ2-7; D is unclear. With 0 bases removed from V and 3 bases from J, the gap between germline ends came to 10 bases. CDR3 size: 14 residues. Germline CDR1 SGHDT, CDR2 YYEEEE. The CDR3: CASSLVNSFYEQYF. CDR3 in DNA: TGTGCCAGCAGCTTGGTAAACAGCTTCTACGAGCAGTACTTC.

This chain uses TRBV7-9 with TRBJ2-7; perhaps D is TRBD1 or TRBD2 (6 bases each). V lost 4 bases and J lost 6, with 10 bases in between. The CDR3 is made up of 12 amino acids. Germline CDR1 SEHNR, CDR2 FQNEAQ (reference sequence). CDR3 nucleotides: TGTGCCAGCAGCTCACAGGGAGGCGAGCAGTACTTC. It codes for CASSSQGGEQYF. Full variable domain (missing parts from reference TRBV7-9 and TRBJ2-7): DTGVSQNPRHKITKRGQNVTFRCDPISEHNRLYWYRQTLGQGPEFLTYFQNEAQLEKSRLLSDRFSAERPKGSFSTLEIQRTEQGDSAMYLCASSSQGGEQYFGPGTRLTVT.

The rearrangement uses TRBV27 and TRBJ2-1; 12 nucleotides match TRBD2. The CDR3 is made up of 15 amino acids. Germline V gene lookup returns CDR1 MNHEY and CDR2 SMNVEV (reference sequence). V dropped 5 bases and J dropped 5; count of bases not matched to a gene: 4. The CDR3 loop is CASSIRTSGDNEQFF. The CDR3 nucleotides are TGTGCCAGCAGTATTAGGACTAGCGGGGACAATGAGCAGTTCTTC.

The chain has TRBV7-9 and TRBJ2-5, with 8 bases matching TRBD2. Germline CDR1 and CDR2: SEHNR and FQNEAQ (reference sequence). V was pared by 5 bases and J by 7 bases, with 9 bases of the junction left unmatched. CDR3 size: 14 residues. The CDR3 is CASSRQAGDGTQYF. CDR3 bases: TGTGCCAGCAGCCGGCAAGCGGGAGATGGGACCCAGTACTTC.

This chain joins TRBV7-6 and TRBJ2-5, with D perhaps TRBD2 (7 bases). This CDR3 comprises 17 residues. CDR1 SGHVS and CDR2 FNYEAQ come from the germline V gene. Deletions cut 2 bases from V and 0 bases from J, with 16 bases between. This chain's CDR3 is CASSLQGRGAYQETQYF. For the CDR3, the DNA is TGTGCCAGCAGCTTACAGGGGAGGGGAGCGTACCAAGAGACCCAGTACTTC.

This clone appeared a few times. The genes are TRBV7-3 and TRBJ2-1, with 14 bases matching TRBD2. Unmatched junction bases numbered 6, after V lost 2 bases and J lost 6 bases. The CDR3 is 17 residues long. Germline V gene data show CDR1 as SGHTA and CDR2 as FQGTGA. For the CDR3, the DNA is TGTGCCAGCAGCTTAGGGACTAGCGGGAGCACGGGCAATGAGCAGTTCTTC. Translating it yields CASSLGTSGSTGNEQFF.

The chain uses TRBV10-3 and TRBJ2-1; 7 bases agree with TRBD2. The CDR3 runs to 14 residues. CDR1 is ENHRY and CDR2 is SYGVKD in the germline V gene. The V gene end was trimmed by 6 bases and the J gene end by 6 bases; junction bases not matched to a gene: 8. CDR3 sequence reads: CAIRAPGTINEQFF. CDR3 in DNA: TGTGCCATCAGGGCTCCCGGGACTATCAATGAGCAGTTCTTC.

This clone was counted once. This rearrangement joins TRBV13 to TRBJ1-6; D is ambiguous. Germline values: CDR1 PRHDT, CDR2 FYEKMQ (reference sequence). Trimming took off 0 bases at V and 8 bases at J, with 8 bases between the two ends. The CDR3 is made up of 14 amino acids. This chain's CDR3 is CASSLGQVDSPLHF. CDR3 DNA sequence: TGTGCCAGCAGCTTAGGCCAGGTAGATTCACCCCTCCACTTT.

The chain couples TRBV5-1 to TRBJ1-5; TRBD1 is a possible D gene (6 bases). Trimming removed 4 bases from V and 5 bases from J, with 13 bases in between. The CDR3 runs to 14 residues. Germline values: CDR1 SGHRS, CDR2 YFSETQ. CDR3 nucleotides: TGCGCCAGCAGCCTGGAGGGGGGCTATCAGCCCCAGCATTTT. Protein product: CASSLEGGYQPQHF.

The chain is built from TRBV30 and TRBJ2-5; 10 bases line up with TRBD2. The assigned J gene may be wrong: the sequence end matches TRBJ2-7 better. Per germline, CDR1 GTSNPN and CDR2 SVGIG (reference sequence). The CDR3 contains 16 residues. The CDR3 protein is CAWSEGLATIGNEQYF. The DNA of the CDR3 is TGTGCCTGGAGTGAGGGACTAGCGACAATAGGGAACGAGCAGTACTTC.

V usage is TRBV19 and J usage is TRBJ1-2, with 7 bases lining up with TRBD1. Germline-derived CDR1 and CDR2 are LNHDA and SQIVND (reference sequence). The CDR3 covers 12 residues. Unmatched junction bases numbered 5, after V lost 5 bases and J lost 8 bases. DNA of the CDR3: TGTGCCAGTAGTGTGGGACAGTTCGGCTACACCTTC. It encodes CASSVGQFGYTF.

This clone was observed a single time. The CDR3 sequence is CASSLASGVGETQYF. The CDR3 DNA follows: TGTGCCAGCAGCTTAGCGTCTGGGGTCGGAGAGACCCAGTACTTC. The chain couples TRBV7-8 to TRBJ2-5; D remains unclear. Germline CDR1 reads SGHVS; CDR2 reads FQNEAQ. Trimming removed 0 bases at V and 4 bases at J, with 12 bases between. The CDR3 is 15 amino acids.

The V call is TRBV5-6, the J call TRBJ2-3, with TRBD1 as a possible D gene (6 bases). The CDR3 is 15 amino acids. Trimming cost V 1 base and J 2 bases, with 11 bases left between them. Germline lookup yields CDR1 SGHDT and CDR2 YYEEEE. In nucleotides, the CDR3 is TGTGCCAGCAGCTTGACAGGGTTCCACACAGATACGCAGTATTTT. It specifies CASSLTGFHTDTQYF. The full variable domain, rest sourced from reference TRBV5-6 and TRBJ2-3, is DAGVTQSPTHLIKTRGQQVTLRCSPKSGHDTVSWYQQALGQGPQFIFQYYEEEERQRGNFPDRFSGHQFPNYSSELNVNALLLGDSALYLCASSLTGFHTDTQYFGPGTRLTVL.

The rearrangement links TRBV11-3 to TRBJ2-5; TRBD1 matches at 7 bases. The assigned J gene may be wrong: the sequence end matches TRBJ2-7 better. The CDR3 runs 16 residues. Germline V lookup: CDR1 SGHNT, CDR2 YENEEA. The CDR3 DNA sequence: TGTGCCAGCAGCTTAGATGGGACAGCCAGCTCCTACGAGCAGTACTTC. Translated: CASSLDGTASSYEQYF.

The chain couples TRBV2 to TRBJ1-2; 9 bases are shared with TRBD1. Unmatched junction bases numbered 2, after V lost 8 bases and J lost 4 bases. There are 12 residues in the CDR3. Germline assignment: CDR1 SNHLY and CDR2 FYNNEI. CDR3 in amino acids: CASGQGLYGYTF. DNA of the CDR3: TGTGCCAGCGGACAGGGGCTCTATGGCTACACCTTC.

The J gene is TRBJ2-1, the V gene TRBV19; 7 nucleotides line up with TRBD2. The CDR3 runs to 15 residues. V shed 7 bases and J 8 bases; nucleotides not matched to a gene: 14. CDR1 is LNHDA and CDR2 is SQIVND in the germline V gene (reference sequence). The CDR3: CASTPAGLRRDEQFF. CDR3 in DNA: TGTGCCAGTACCCCGGCGGGACTAAGACGGGATGAGCAGTTCTTC. The full variable domain, completed using reference TRBV19 and TRBJ2-1, is DGGITQSPKYLFRKEGQNVTLSCEQNLNHDAMYWYRQDPGQGLRLIYYSQIVNDFQKGDIAEGYSVSREKKESFPLTVTSAQKNPTAFYLCASTPAGLRRDEQFFGPGTRLTVL.

The gene calls are TRBV11-2 and TRBJ2-7, with D hard to call. Between the trimmed V and J ends, which lost 1 base and 1 base, there was a span of 8 bases. Germline CDR1 SGHAT, CDR2 FQNNGV. The CDR3 is 14 residues long. Here the CDR3 reads CASSLGVSSYEQYF. The DNA for the CDR3 is TGTGCCAGCAGCTTAGGCGTCAGTTCCTACGAGCAGTACTTC.

The V gene is TRBV23-1, the J gene TRBJ2-1; D perhaps matches TRBD2 (6 bases). Being an ORF, TRBV23-1 has a function that is uncertain. The CDR3 extends over 15 amino acids. V was trimmed by 4 bases and J by 7 bases, leaving 17 bases between them. The DNA of the CDR3 is TGCGCCAGCAGTCGTAGGAACGGGAGCTGGAATGAGCAGTTCTTC. Amino acid sequence: CASSRRNGSWNEQFF.

This clone was seen once. V and J are TRBV5-4 and TRBJ2-5; TRBD2 matches 10 bases. This CDR3 has 14 amino acids. Germline V gene lookup returns CDR1 SGHNT and CDR2 YYREEE (reference sequence). V shed 4 bases, J shed 4 bases, and the junction held 4 bases outside the gene matches. The CDR3 DNA follows: TGTGCCAGCAGCGCAGCGGGAGGGGGAGAGACCCAGTACTTC. It specifies CASSAAGGGETQYF. Full variable domain (remainder filled in from reference TRBV5-4 and TRBJ2-5): ETGVTQSPTHLIKTRGQQVTLRCSSQSGHNTVSWYQQALGQGPQFIFQYYREEENGRGNFPPRFSGLQFPNYSSELNVNALELDDSALYLCASSAAGGGETQYFGPGTRLLVL.

This sequence joins TRBV6-6 and TRBJ2-7; D is possibly TRBD1 or TRBD2 (5 bases each). Trimming left V 2 bases short and J 5 bases short, with 13 bases between. The CDR3 is made up of 14 amino acids. Germline CDR1 and CDR2: MNHNY and SVGAGI (reference sequence). CDR3 amino acids: CASSYRRDADEQYF. The CDR3 region has the DNA TGTGCCAGCAGTTACCGCCGGGACGCGGACGAGCAGTACTTC.

The chain recombines TRBV19 with TRBJ2-2; D tentatively reads TRBD1 or TRBD2 (5 bases each). The length of the CDR3 is 14 residues. CDR1 is LNHDA and CDR2 is SQIVND in the germline V gene (reference sequence). Trimming removed 3 bases at V and 6 bases at J, with 11 bases between. Here the CDR3 DNA reads TGTGCCAGTAGTATGGGGGTTACCGCCGGGGAGCTGTTTTTT. It codes for CASSMGVTAGELFF.

The chain is built from TRBV5-4 and TRBJ2-7, with 8 bases aligning to TRBD1. This CDR3 contains 12 residues. With V trimmed by 3 bases and J by 12 bases, 8 bases remained unmatched. From germline, CDR1 is SGHNT and CDR2 YYREEE (reference sequence). The CDR3 coding sequence is TGTGCCAGCAGCTACGGACAGGGTGATAGGTACTTC. It yields the protein CASSYGQGDRYF.

This chain connects TRBV4-1 to TRBJ2-3; tentatively, D is TRBD1 or TRBD2 (6 bases each). CDR1 and CDR2 (germline): MGHRA, YSYEKL. Trimming removed 2 bases from V and 5 bases from J, with 14 bases in between. The CDR3 length is 15 residues. The CDR3 bases are TGCGCCAGCAGCCAACTCTGGGGGGCACGAGATACGCAGTATTTT. Translating it yields CASSQLWGARDTQYF.

The rearrangement joins TRBV6-6 to TRBJ2-7; D is ambiguous. CDR1 is MNHNY and CDR2 is SVGAGI in the germline V gene (reference sequence). CDR3 length: 14 amino acids. V was trimmed by 5 bases and J by 2 bases, leaving 13 bases between them. The CDR3 here is CASSPSTNPYEQYF. The CDR3 nucleotides are TGTGCCAGCAGTCCATCGACCAACCCCTACGAGCAGTACTTC.

The chain uses TRBV11-3 and TRBJ2-5, with D maybe TRBD2 (6 bases). The CDR3 has 13 amino acids. V was shortened by 6 bases and J by 3 bases, with 11 bases between the two germline ends. In germline, CDR1 is SGHNT, CDR2 YENEEA. In DNA form, the CDR3 reads TGTGCCAGCAGGCAGCGGGTCGAAGAGACCCAGTACTTC. Translating it yields CASRQRVEETQYF. The complete variable domain, with remaining parts taken from reference TRBV11-3 and TRBJ2-5, reads EAGVVQSPRYKIIEKKQPVAFWCNPISGHNTLYWYLQNLGQGPELLIRYENEEAVDDSQLPKDRFSAERLKGVDSTLKIQPAELGDSAVYLCASRQRVEETQYFGPGTRLLVL.

Of note for this clone: Its ends do not fully match the called genes, so a read error is possible. The rearrangement joins TRBV7-2 to TRBJ2-3; D unresolved. The CDR3 extends over 18 amino acids. From germline, CDR1 is SGHTA and CDR2 FQGNSA. The CDR3 region has the DNA TGTGCCAGCAGCCCCCCTCCGGTTCGAGGAGTTAGCAGAGATACGCAGTATTTT. As protein: CASSPPPVRGVSRDTQYF.

CDR3 nucleotides: TGTGCCAGCTCACCGCTAGCGGTCTACAATGAGCAGTTCTTC. Its protein is CASSPLAVYNEQFF. The V call is TRBV18, the J call TRBJ2-1; 7 bases fit TRBD2. Germline V CDR1 and CDR2: KGHSH, LQKENI. The CDR3 is made up of 14 amino acids. V dropped 3 bases and J dropped 3; count of bases not matched to a gene: 2. The variable domain in full, completed from reference TRBV18 and TRBJ2-1, reads NAGVMQNPRHLVRRRGQEARLRCSPMKGHSHVYWYRQLPEEGLKFMVYLQKENIIDESGMPKERFSAEFPKEGPSILRIQQVVRGDSAAYFCASSPLAVYNEQFFGPGTRLTVL.

This clone was seen only a few times. The genes are TRBV5-1 and TRBJ2-2; D possibly corresponds to TRBD1 (5 bases). V shed 0 bases and J shed 0 bases, with 6 bases lying between them. The germline CDR1 and CDR2 sequences are SGHRS and YFSETQ. The CDR3 spans 15 residues. CDR3 loop: CASSLAQANTGELFF. CDR3 DNA: TGCGCCAGCAGCTTGGCACAGGCGAACACCGGGGAGCTGTTTTTT.

Concerning this clone itself: Other DNA variants within this sample encode the same CDR3. J is TRBJ2-1 and V is TRBV5-8; TRBD2 aligns across 11 bases. The CDR3 length is 15 residues. Germline V gene data show CDR1 as SGHTS and CDR2 as YDEGEE. Germline trimming cut 5 bases from V and 4 bases from J; bases unmatched to any gene: 5. The CDR3 protein is CASSPGTSGYNEQFF. The CDR3 DNA sequence: TGTGCCAGCAGTCCCGGGACTAGCGGATACAATGAGCAGTTCTTC.

V usage is TRBV6-4 and J usage is TRBJ2-7; D gene uncertain. This CDR3 contains 14 residues. From germline, CDR1 is MRHNA and CDR2 SNTAGT. The V and J ends lost 2 bases and 4 bases respectively, with 12 bases between them. CDR3 coding DNA: TGTGCCAGCAGTGACGCAACGTTTGGGTACGAGCAGTACTTC. It translates to CASSDATFGYEQYF.